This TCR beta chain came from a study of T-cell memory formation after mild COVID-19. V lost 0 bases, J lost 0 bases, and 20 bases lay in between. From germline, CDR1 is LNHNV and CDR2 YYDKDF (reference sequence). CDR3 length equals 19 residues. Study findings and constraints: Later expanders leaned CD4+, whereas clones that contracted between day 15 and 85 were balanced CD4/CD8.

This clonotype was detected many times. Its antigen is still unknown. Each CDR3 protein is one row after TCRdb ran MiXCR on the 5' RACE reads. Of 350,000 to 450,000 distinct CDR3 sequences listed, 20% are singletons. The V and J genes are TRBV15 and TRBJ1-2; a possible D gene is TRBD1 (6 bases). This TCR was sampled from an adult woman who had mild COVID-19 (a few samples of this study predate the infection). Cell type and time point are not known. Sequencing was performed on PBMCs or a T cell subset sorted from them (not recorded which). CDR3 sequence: CATSRDGRGAGGTNYGYTF. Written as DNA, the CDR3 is TGTGCCACCAGCAGAGATGGCCGGGGGGCGGGCGGAACTAACTATGGCTACACCTTC.